A selection of T cell receptor beta chains follows, all from one sample in a study of beta chain features in type 1 diabetes. Some clones are missing from TCRdb's copy, which holds only in-frame ones; the method was immunoSEQ multiplex PCR. The table records some 220,000 clones, 11% of them present only once. Sequencing input: central memory CD4+ T cells from blood. The receptor source for this set is a young man in good health. The CDR3 runs from the conserved cysteine through the conserved F or W. A D gene is named only where the DNA matches it firmly. Not all rows give a size; the values are once, few, many and, for expanded clones, a class.

>TRBJ1-5|few|15|.|TRBV4-3
CASSQELRGGQPQHF
TGCGCCAGCAGCCAAGAGCTCAGGGGAGGCCAGCCCCAGCATTTT
>TRBJ2-3|.|14|TRBD2|TRBV2
CAKEAGGNTDTQYF
TGTGCCAAGGAAGCGGGGGGAAACACAGATACGCAGTATTTT
>TRBJ1-1|few|11|.|TRBV20-1
CSADYRAGAFF
TGCAGTGCTGATTACAGGGCTGGGGCTTTCTTT
>TRBJ1-2|many|14|.|TRBV10-3
CAISSGGTNYGYTF
TGTGCCATCTCCTCTGGCGGAACCAACTATGGCTACACCTTC
>TRBJ2-7|.|13|.|TRBV19
CASSRREGYEQYF
TGTGCCAGTAGTCGAAGAGAGGGCTACGAGCAGTACTTC
>TRBJ2-7|few|15|TRBD1|TRBV7-9
CASSITDRGKGEQYF
TGTGCCAGCAGCATTACAGACAGGGGAAAAGGGGAGCAGTACTTC
>TRBJ1-1|few|13|.|TRBV7-3
CASSLTWGTEAFF
TGTGCCAGCAGCTTAACGTGGGGAACTGAAGCTTTCTTT
>TRBJ2-5|.|13|.|TRBV7-2
CASSSREQETQYF
TGTGCCAGCAGCTCCAGGGAACAAGAGACCCAGTACTTC
>TRBJ2-2|few|11|.|TRBV7-2
CASSLRGELFF
TGTGCCAGCAGCCTGCGGGGGGAGCTGTTTTTT
>TRBJ2-6|few|18|.|TRBV19
CASSSGPIRYSGANVLTF
TGTGCCAGTAGCTCCGGACCTATCCGATACTCTGGGGCCAACGTCCTGACTTTC
>TRBJ2-3|many|8|.|TRBV6-5
CAGDTQYF
TGTGCCGGAGATACGCAGTATTTT
>TRBJ2-7|few|16|TRBD2|TRBV5-1
CASRRTSAEHRYEQYF
TGCGCCAGCAGAAGGACTAGCGCAGAGCATCGCTACGAGCAGTACTTC
>TRBJ2-7|.|15|TRBD1|TRBV27
CASSPTGTGDYEQYF
TGTGCCAGCAGTCCTACCGGGACAGGGGACTACGAGCAGTACTTC
>TRBJ2-7|.|11|.|TRBV7-2
CASSPLAEQYF
TGTGCCAGCAGCCCCTTGGCCGAGCAGTACTTC
>TRBJ2-2|few|14|.|TRBV15
CATRGTFNTGELFF
TGTGCCACCAGAGGGACTTTCAACACCGGGGAGCTGTTTTTT
>TRBJ1-2|.|14|TRBD1|TRBV2
CASSNQGGTYGYTF
TGTGCCAGCAGTAACCAGGGGGGGACCTATGGCTACACCTTC
>TRBJ2-7|.|15|TRBD2|TRBV6-5
CASSTPSGRGYEQYF
TGTGCCAGCAGTACCCCGAGCGGGAGAGGGTACGAGCAGTACTTC
>TRBJ1-5|.|14|.|TRBV6-5
CASSFGSGSQPQHF
TGTGCCAGCAGTTTCGGGTCGGGAAGTCAGCCCCAGCATTTT
>TRBJ2-1|.|13|TRBD2|TRBV6-1
CASAGTNYNEQFF
TGTGCCAGCGCCGGGACTAACTACAATGAGCAGTTCTTC
>TRBJ1-2|many|12|.|TRBV4-2
CASSQTNYGYTF
TGTGCCAGCAGCCAAACTAACTATGGCTACACCTTC
>TRBJ1-2|many|14|.|TRBV9
CASSPTPDSYGYTF
TGTGCCAGCAGTCCCACTCCGGACAGCTATGGCTACACCTTC
>TRBJ1-1|once|14|.|TRBV7-2
CASTQWGSNTEAFF
TGTGCCAGCACCCAATGGGGGTCGAACACTGAAGCTTTCTTT
>TRBJ2-7|many|14|TRBD1|TRBV28
CASGRTGGRYEQYF
TGTGCCAGCGGGAGGACAGGGGGCCGCTACGAGCAGTACTTC
>TRBJ1-2|many|14|.|TRBV30
CAWEHGAGNYGYTF
TGTGCCTGGGAGCACGGGGCGGGAAACTATGGCTACACCTTC
>TRBJ2-1|many|15|TRBD2|TRBV19
CASSQTSERYNEQFF
TGTGCCAGTAGTCAGACTAGCGAGCGTTACAATGAGCAGTTCTTC
>TRBJ2-1|.|15|TRBD1|TRBV9
CASSVGGTGANEQFF
TGTGCCAGCAGCGTAGGCGGGACAGGGGCAAATGAGCAGTTCTTC
>TRBJ2-1|.|15|TRBD2|TRBV7-7
CASSLALAGVNEQFF
TGTGCTAGCAGCTTAGCACTAGCGGGAGTCAATGAGCAGTTCTTC
>TRBJ2-5|few|14|TRBD2|TRBV2
CASLNAGGPETQYF
TGTGCCAGCTTGAACGCGGGGGGGCCGGAGACCCAGTACTTC
>TRBJ1-2|.|11|.|TRBV2
CASSLQGGYTF
TGTGCCAGCAGTTTACAGGGTGGCTACACCTTC
>TRBJ1-4|few|17|TRBD1|TRBV4-2
CASSQDPAGTGYEKLFF
TGTGCCAGCAGCCAAGATCCCGCCGGGACAGGGTATGAAAAACTGTTTTTT
>TRBJ2-5|.|15|TRBD1|TRBV9
CASSPHRDSQETQYF
TGTGCCAGCAGCCCTCACCGGGACAGCCAAGAGACCCAGTACTTC
>TRBJ2-2|.|16|.|TRBV6-5
CASSYAWASDTGELFF
TGTGCCAGCAGTTACGCTTGGGCTAGCGACACCGGGGAGCTGTTTTTT
>TRBJ2-3|few|14|TRBD1|TRBV13
CASSAGQDPAAQYF
TGTGCCAGCAGCGCAGGACAGGACCCAGCAGCGCAGTATTTT
>TRBJ2-7|.|14|TRBD2|TRBV7-2
CASSDLAGTYEQYF
TGTGCCAGCAGCGACCTAGCGGGAACCTACGAGCAGTACTTC
>TRBJ1-1|many|12|TRBD1|TRBV29-1
CSVGTANTEAFF
TGCAGCGTCGGGACAGCGAACACTGAAGCTTTCTTT